This is a list of T cell receptor beta chains from one sample in a study of blood T cells in healthy people across ages. MiXCR, run by TCRdb on the 5' RACE reads, gives a single entry per CDR3 protein. The sample holds about 650,000 distinct CDR3 sequences, about 30% seen once. The sample consisted of blood. The receptors were sampled from an elderly woman in good health. CDR3s include the opening cysteine and the closing phenylalanine or tryptophan. D genes are given only for firm matches. The size field is filled for only some rows; it gives once, few, many or a size class.

j_gene,v_gene,abundance,d_gene,CDR3aa,CDR3nt
TRBJ2-1,TRBV5-1,many,TRBD1,CASSSDRGSAGEQFF,TGCGCCAGCAGCTCCGACAGGGGATCTGCTGGTGAGCAGTTCTTC
TRBJ1-3,TRBV2,.,.,CASSVDRGNTIYF,TGTGCCAGCAGCGTTGACAGGGGAAACACCATATATTTT
TRBJ1-2,TRBV2,.,.,CASRARVNYGYTF,TGTGCCAGCAGGGCAAGGGTTAACTATGGCTACACCTTC
TRBJ2-1,TRBV7-2,many,.,CASSKGGLRNEQFF,TGTGCCAGCAGCAAGGGGGGCCTTCGCAATGAGCAGTTCTTC
TRBJ2-7,TRBV20-1,.,.,CSARARRDLTYEQYF,TGCAGTGCTAGGGCGCGCCGGGACCTTACCTACGAGCAGTACTTC
TRBJ2-3,TRBV11-2,.,TRBD2,CASSSIAGGPTDTQYF,TGTGCCAGCAGCTCCATAGCGGGGGGCCCCACAGATACGCAGTATTTT
TRBJ2-5,TRBV30,.,.,CAFEFEETQYF,TGTGCCTTTGAGTTCGAAGAGACCCAGTACTTC
TRBJ1-4,TRBV10-1,.,.,CASSEVEGEPEKLFF,TGCGCCAGCAGTGAAGTTGAGGGCGAACCCGAAAAACTGTTTTTT
TRBJ2-3,TRBV5-1,.,.,CASSLGRYAGWRNTQYF,TGCGCCAGCAGCTTGGGCCGATATGCGGGATGGAGGAATACGCAGTATTTT
TRBJ1-5,TRBV2,few,TRBD1,CASSGGTGNSNQPQHF,TGTGCCAGCAGCGGTGGGACAGGGAATAGCAATCAGCCCCAGCATTTT
TRBJ1-1,TRBV5-1,.,TRBD1,CASSLGTGGLNTEAFF,TGCGCCAGCAGCTTGGGGACAGGGGGCTTGAACACTGAAGCTTTCTTT
TRBJ2-7,TRBV28,.,.,CASSSTGPFPEQYF,TGTGCCAGCAGTTCCACGGGACCGTTTCCCGAGCAGTACTTC
TRBJ2-2,TRBV20-1,.,TRBD1,CSASGQENTGELFF,TGCAGTGCTAGTGGACAGGAGAACACCGGGGAGCTGTTTTTT
TRBJ2-7,TRBV7-2,many,.,CASSRFFGGSYEQYF,TGTGCCAGCAGCCGGTTTTTTGGGGGTTCCTACGAGCAGTACTTC
TRBJ1-1,TRBV3-1,.,TRBD1,CASRQGTNTEAFF,TGTGCCAGCAGACAGGGGACGAACACTGAAGCTTTCTTT
TRBJ1-5,TRBV20-1,few,.,CSARETADQPQHF,TGCAGTGCTAGGGAGACTGCAGATCAGCCCCAGCATTTT
TRBJ2-2,TRBV20-1,.,.,CSARDKMLGAHTGGLFF,TGCAGTGCTAGAGATAAAATGTTGGGGGCTCACACCGGGGGGCTGTTTTTT
TRBJ2-5,TRBV20-1,.,.,CSASSGQTQETQYF,TGCAGTGCCTCCTCCGGACAGACCCAAGAGACCCAGTACTTC
TRBJ1-2,TRBV6-5,many,.,CASSYTRAGGYTF,TGTGCCAGCAGTTACACCAGGGCGGGTGGCTACACCTTC
TRBJ2-3,TRBV30,.,TRBD2,CAWSRHGGVVDTQYF,TGTGCCTGGAGTCGTCACGGGGGGGTTGTAGATACGCAGTATTTT
TRBJ2-1,TRBV4-2,many,.,CASSQDLRGGYNEQFF,TGTGCCAGCAGCCAAGATCTGAGGGGCGGCTACAATGAGCAGTTCTTC
TRBJ1-2,TRBV4-2,many,TRBD1,CASSQPGQGNSDGYTF,TGTGCCAGCAGCCAACCGGGACAGGGAAATTCTGATGGCTACACCTTC
TRBJ2-7,TRBV10-3,many,.,CAISESGRSYEQYF,TGTGCCATCAGTGAGTCCGGCAGGTCCTACGAGCAGTACTTC
TRBJ2-3,TRBV6-2/TRBV6-3,once,TRBD2,CASSRLGLAGLSPDTQYF,TGTGCCAGCAGTCGGTTGGGACTAGCGGGATTATCTCCAGATACGCAGTATTTT
TRBJ1-2,TRBV6-5,many,.,CASLDSSNYGYTF,TGTGCCAGCCTCGACAGTTCTAACTATGGCTACACCTTC
TRBJ1-2,TRBV3-1,many,TRBD1,CASSPGQGYSGYTF,TGTGCCAGCAGCCCGGGACAGGGGTATTCTGGCTACACCTTC
TRBJ1-5,TRBV5-6,many,.,CASSHNAGTGNQPQHF,TGTGCCAGCAGCCACAATGCCGGGACGGGCAATCAGCCCCAGCATTTT
TRBJ2-5,TRBV20-1,.,.,CSAGQVSQETQYF,TGCAGTGCTGGCCAGGTTTCCCAAGAGACCCAGTACTTC
TRBJ1-6,TRBV10-3,many,.,CAISDSSGARDSPLHF,TGTGCCATCAGTGATTCTTCAGGGGCCCGAGATTCACCCCTCCACTTT
TRBJ2-2,TRBV6-2/TRBV6-3,.,TRBD2,CASSWRPGGAGELFF,TGTGCCAGCAGTTGGAGACCGGGGGGAGCCGGGGAGCTGTTTTTT
TRBJ2-7,TRBV29-1,many,.,CSVEGQGYEQYF,TGCAGCGTTGAAGGGCAGGGCTACGAGCAGTACTTC